This T cell receptor beta chain originates from a study of blood T cell repertoires in COVID-19. Across the whole study: In each case, the material was cDNA or gDNA derived from T cells, B-cell-depleted T cells, or PBMCs.

This CDR3 is 18 amino acids long. The V and J ends lost 1 base and 3 bases, in that order; junction bases with no gene match: 11. Germline lookup yields CDR1 LGHNA and CDR2 YSLEER. Per the study methods: Cell counts per sample came from amplifying reference gene primers. Clones were read by immunoSEQ multiplex PCR, and TCRdb kept only the in-frame ones, dropping some. That table gives V, J and clone size, and the DNA gave D and trimming. The sample carries around 180,000 clones, around 82% recorded once. What was sequenced was PBMCs or T cells enriched from blood (not recorded which). V gene TRBV4-3 combines with J gene TRBJ2-1; 8 bases are a match to TRBD2. The receptor's source is a woman in her forties or fifties with acute COVID-19. The CDR3 reads CASSQVLKRGRIYNEQFF. In nucleotides, the CDR3 is TGCGCCAGCAGCCAAGTGTTGAAGCGGGGGAGGATCTACAATGAGCAGTTCTTC.